The clone carrying this T cell receptor beta chain was seen only a few times. Antigen specificity is unknown. TCRdb itself ran the 5' RACE reads through MiXCR, one entry per CDR3 protein. Altogether around 510,000 distinct CDR3 sequences are present, 13% to 15% being singletons, with the ten largest covering approximately 0.9%. There were only healthy Caucasians among the donors. This record comes from a study of identical twins. This CDR3 is 14 amino acids long. After removal of 3 bases from V and 5 bases from J, the junction contained 6 bases not matched to a gene. Germline values: CDR1 MDHEN, CDR2 SYDVKM. Notes on the study in general: One should note that invariant MAIT and iNKT cells could partly confound zero-insertion analyses.

These data also formed part of another study, on yellow fever vaccine responses in identical twins.

The clonotype was recovered from a young woman in good health. Sequenced material: CD4+ T cells sorted from blood. The gene calls are TRBV28 and TRBJ2-5, with 7 bases matching TRBD1. Here the CDR3 reads CASSFHRDSETQYF. CDR3 DNA: TGTGCCAGCAGTTTTCACCGGGACAGTGAGACCCAGTACTTC.